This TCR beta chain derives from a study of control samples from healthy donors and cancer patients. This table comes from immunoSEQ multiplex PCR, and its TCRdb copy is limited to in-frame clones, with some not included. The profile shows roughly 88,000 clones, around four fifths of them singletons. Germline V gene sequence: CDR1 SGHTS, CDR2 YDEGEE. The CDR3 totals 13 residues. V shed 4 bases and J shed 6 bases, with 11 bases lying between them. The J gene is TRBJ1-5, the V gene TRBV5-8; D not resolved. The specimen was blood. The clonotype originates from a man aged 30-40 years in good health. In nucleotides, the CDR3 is TGTGCCAGCAGCCAACAAGGGCCTCAGCCCCAGCATTTT. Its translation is CASSQQGPQPQHF.